The present entry profiles one T cell receptor beta chain with its context. CDR1 and CDR2 from the germline V gene are MNHEY and SVGAGI. Trimming removed 4 bases at V and 5 bases at J, with 9 bases between. The length of the CDR3 is 12 residues. The data derive from a study of blood T cell repertoires in COVID-19. Study context: The origin of the acute and convalescent COVID-19 samples was the United States, Italy and Spain.

The data were produced by immunoSEQ multiplex PCR, yet TCRdb's version contains in-frame clones alone and is incomplete. This table holds 150,000 or so clones, roughly 93% found once. This TCR came from a young man with acute or convalescent COVID-19. The sequenced sample consisted of peripheral blood. V is TRBV6-5 and J is TRBJ2-7; D is perhaps TRBD1 (6 bases). DNA of the CDR3: TGTGCCAGCAGTTTACAGGGACACGAGCAGTACTTC. Its translation: CASSLQGHEQYF.